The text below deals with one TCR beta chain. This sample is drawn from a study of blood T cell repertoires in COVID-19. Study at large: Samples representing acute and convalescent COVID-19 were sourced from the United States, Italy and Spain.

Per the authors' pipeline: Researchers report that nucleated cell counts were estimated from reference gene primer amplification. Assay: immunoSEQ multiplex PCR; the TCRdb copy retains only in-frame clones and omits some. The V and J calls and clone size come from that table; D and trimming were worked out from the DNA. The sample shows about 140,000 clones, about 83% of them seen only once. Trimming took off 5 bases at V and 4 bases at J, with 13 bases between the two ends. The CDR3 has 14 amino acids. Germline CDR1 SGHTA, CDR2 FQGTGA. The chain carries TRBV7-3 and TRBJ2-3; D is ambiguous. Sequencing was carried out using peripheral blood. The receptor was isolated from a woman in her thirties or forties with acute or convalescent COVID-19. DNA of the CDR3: TGTGCCAGCAGCCGAGGTACGCTGGCAGATACGCAGTATTTT. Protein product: CASSRGTLADTQYF. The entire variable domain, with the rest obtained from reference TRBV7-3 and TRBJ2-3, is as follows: GAGVSQTPSNKVTEKGKYVELRCDPISGHTALYWYRQSLGQGPEFLIYFQGTGAADDSGLPNDRFFAVRPEGSVSTLKIQRTERGDSAVYLCASSRGTLADTQYFGPGTRLTVL.